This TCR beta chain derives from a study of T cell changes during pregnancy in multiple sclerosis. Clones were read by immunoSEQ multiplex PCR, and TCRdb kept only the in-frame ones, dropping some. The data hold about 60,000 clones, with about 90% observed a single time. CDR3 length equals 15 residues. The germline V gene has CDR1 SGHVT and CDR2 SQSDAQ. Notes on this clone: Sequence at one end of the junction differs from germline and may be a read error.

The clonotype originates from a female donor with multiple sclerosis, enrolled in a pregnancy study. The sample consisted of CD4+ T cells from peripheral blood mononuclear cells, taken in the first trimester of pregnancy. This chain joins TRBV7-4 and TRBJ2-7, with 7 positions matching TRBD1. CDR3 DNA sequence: TGTGCCAGCAGCTACTGCCGACAGGGCTCGAATCGGCCGGCCTTC. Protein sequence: CASSYCRQGSNRPAF.